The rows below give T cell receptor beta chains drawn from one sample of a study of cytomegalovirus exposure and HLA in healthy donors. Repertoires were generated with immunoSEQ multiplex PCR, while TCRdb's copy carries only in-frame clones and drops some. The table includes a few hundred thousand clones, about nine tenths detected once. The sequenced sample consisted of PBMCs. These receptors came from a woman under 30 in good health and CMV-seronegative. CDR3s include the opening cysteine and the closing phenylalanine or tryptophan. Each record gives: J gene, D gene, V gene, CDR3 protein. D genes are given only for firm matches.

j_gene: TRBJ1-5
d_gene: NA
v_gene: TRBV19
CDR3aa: CASIPSGGAHQPQHF

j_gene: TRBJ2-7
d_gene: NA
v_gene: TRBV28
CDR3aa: CASLLQNEQYF

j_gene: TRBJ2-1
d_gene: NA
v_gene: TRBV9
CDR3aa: CASSVSPGTHNEQFF

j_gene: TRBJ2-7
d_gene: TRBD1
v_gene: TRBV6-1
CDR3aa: CASRDRSLEQYF

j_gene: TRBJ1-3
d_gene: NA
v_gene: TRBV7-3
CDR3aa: CASSLGSSGNTIYF

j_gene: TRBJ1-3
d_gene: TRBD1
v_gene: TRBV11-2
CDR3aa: CASSSNRGGNTIYF

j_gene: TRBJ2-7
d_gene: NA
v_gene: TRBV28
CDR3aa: CASSFRQRQASYEQYF

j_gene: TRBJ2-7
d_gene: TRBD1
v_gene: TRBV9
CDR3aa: CASSVGGTGREQYF

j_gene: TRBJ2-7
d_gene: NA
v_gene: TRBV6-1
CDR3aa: CASKTEGGSWYEQYF

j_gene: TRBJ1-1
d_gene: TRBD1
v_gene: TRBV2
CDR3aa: CASTRTGLNTEAFF

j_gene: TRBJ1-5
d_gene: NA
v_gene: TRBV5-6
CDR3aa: CASSLEGVLNQPQHF

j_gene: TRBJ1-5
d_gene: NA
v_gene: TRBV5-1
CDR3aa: CASSLGTASNQPQHF

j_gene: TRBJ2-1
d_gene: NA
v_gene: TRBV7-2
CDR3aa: CASSSPRLGSYNEQFF

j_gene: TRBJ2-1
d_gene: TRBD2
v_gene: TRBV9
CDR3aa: CASSVSGGGFF

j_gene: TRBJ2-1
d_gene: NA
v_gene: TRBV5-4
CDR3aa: CASSLTSNEQFF

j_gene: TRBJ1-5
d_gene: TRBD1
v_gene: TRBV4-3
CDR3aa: CASSQTGTGNQPQHF

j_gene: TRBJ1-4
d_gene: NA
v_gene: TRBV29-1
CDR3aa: CSVAEPDEKLFF

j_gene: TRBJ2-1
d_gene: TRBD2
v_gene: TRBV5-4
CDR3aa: CASSPWSGRPHEQFF

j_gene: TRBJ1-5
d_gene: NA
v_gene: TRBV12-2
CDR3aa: CASRRIDQPQHF

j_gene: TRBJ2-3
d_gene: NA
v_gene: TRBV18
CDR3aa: CASSPTAGEDTQYF

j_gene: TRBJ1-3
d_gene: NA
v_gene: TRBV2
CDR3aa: CASSSGRTGNTIYF

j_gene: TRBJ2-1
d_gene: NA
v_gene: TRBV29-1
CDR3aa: CSAGVHYNEQFF

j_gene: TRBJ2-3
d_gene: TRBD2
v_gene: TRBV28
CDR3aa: CASSSGRADTQYF

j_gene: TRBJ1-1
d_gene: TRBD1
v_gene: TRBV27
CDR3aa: CASKTTGVNTEAFF

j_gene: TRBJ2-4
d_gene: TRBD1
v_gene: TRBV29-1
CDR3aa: CSVDRGGNIQYF

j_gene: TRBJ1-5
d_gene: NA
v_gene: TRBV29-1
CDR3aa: CSVDSLPTGLYQPQHF

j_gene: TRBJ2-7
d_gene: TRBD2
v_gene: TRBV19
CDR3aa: CASSRGLAAYEQYF

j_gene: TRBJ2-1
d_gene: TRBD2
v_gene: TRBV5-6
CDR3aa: CASSSGLADYNEQFF

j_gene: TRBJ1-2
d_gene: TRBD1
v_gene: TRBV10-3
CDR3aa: CATTERQGMGGYTF

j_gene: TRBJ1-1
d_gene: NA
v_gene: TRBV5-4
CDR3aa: CASSLAGNTEAFF

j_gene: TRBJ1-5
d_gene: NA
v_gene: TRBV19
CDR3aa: CASSIAPGGQPQHF

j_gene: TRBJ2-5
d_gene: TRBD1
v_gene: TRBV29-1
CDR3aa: CSVGGDRGQETQYF

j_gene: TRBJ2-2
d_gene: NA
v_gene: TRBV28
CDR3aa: CASSKNRVPGELFF

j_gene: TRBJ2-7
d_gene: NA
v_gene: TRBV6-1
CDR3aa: CASSEALGGKGYEQYF

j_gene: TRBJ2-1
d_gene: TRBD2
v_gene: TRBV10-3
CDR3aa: CAISDQTREGLGEQFF

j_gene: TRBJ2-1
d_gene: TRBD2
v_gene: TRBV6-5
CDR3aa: CASTKGGLDVNEQFF

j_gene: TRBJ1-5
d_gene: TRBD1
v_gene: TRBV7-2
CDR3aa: CASSFGQGGEPQHF

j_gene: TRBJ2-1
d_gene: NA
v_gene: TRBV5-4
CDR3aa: CASSLRRDKEFF

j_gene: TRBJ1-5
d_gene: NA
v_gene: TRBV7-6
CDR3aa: CASSLGAYSSNQPQHF